Listed below are T cell receptor beta chains from one sample, sequenced in a study of T cell repertoires in cytomegalovirus infection. TCRdb reprocessed the reads via MiXCR and lists one record per CDR3 protein. This sample has some 150,000 distinct CDR3 sequences, with around 20% found just once. Material for sequencing was PBMCs. The receptors shown here come from a human donor in good health (CMV status not recorded). Some clones in this sample may be carry-over from other donors' samples. The CDR3 runs from the conserved cysteine through the conserved F or W. A D gene is named only where the DNA matches it firmly. Only part of the rows carry a size: once, few, many, or a class if the clone is expanded.

v_gene	d_gene	abundance	j_gene	CDR3nt	CDR3aa
TRBV7-2	TRBD2	many	TRBJ2-2	TGTGCCAGCAGCCCCGGGACTAGTCATGCCGGGGAGCTGTTTTTT	CASSPGTSHAGELFF
TRBV6-2/TRBV6-3	TRBD2	many	TRBJ2-1	TGTGCCAGCAGTCCCCTGGGACTAGCAGGCAATGAGCAGTTCTTC	CASSPLGLAGNEQFF
TRBV7-9	.	few	TRBJ2-5	TGTGCCAGCAGCTTAAACCCCCAAGAGACCCAGTACTTC	CASSLNPQETQYF
TRBV5-1	.	few	TRBJ1-1	TGCGCCAGCAGCTCAGATTGGGGGGCGACTAACACTGAAGCTTTCTTT	CASSSDWGATNTEAFF
TRBV25-1	TRBD1	few	TRBJ2-1	TGTGCCAGCAGTGGAGAGACAGGGTACAATGAGCAGTTCTTC	CASSGETGYNEQFF
TRBV11-2	.	many	TRBJ1-1	TGTGCCAGCAGCTTAGGCCAGGGTTGGCCAGAAGCTTTCTTT	CASSLGQGWPEAFF
TRBV20-1	.	.	TRBJ1-6	TGCAGTGCTAGAGTGGGGACGGGCAAGTCCTATAATTCACCCCTCCACTTT	CSARVGTGKSYNSPLHF
TRBV7-2	.	.	TRBJ2-5	TGTGCCAGCAGCTTAGCGGACGAGACCCAGTACTTC	CASSLADETQYF
TRBV28	.	many	TRBJ1-1	TGTGCCAGCACTTTGGGGCAGGGGAGGGGTGAAGCTTTCTTT	CASTLGQGRGEAFF
TRBV7-6	.	few	TRBJ1-1	TGTGCCAGCAGCCACTTGACGGAGAACACTGAAGCTTTCTTT	CASSHLTENTEAFF
TRBV28	TRBD1	few	TRBJ2-2	TGTGCCAGCAGACGCCGGGACAGGAGGAACACCGGGGAGCTGTTTTTT	CASRRRDRRNTGELFF
TRBV28	TRBD1	.	TRBJ2-3	TGTGCCAGCAGCCCGCACAGGGGGCTAGGCGGAGATACGCAGTATTTT	CASSPHRGLGGDTQYF
TRBV9	.	.	TRBJ2-3	TGTGCCAGCAGCGTAGTCTGGGCGGATACGCAGTATTTT	CASSVVWADTQYF
TRBV30	.	.	TRBJ1-1	TGTGCCTTTAATGGGCAGGGGAACACTGAAGCTTTCTTT	CAFNGQGNTEAFF
TRBV2	TRBD1	.	TRBJ2-5	TGTGCCAGCAGTCCAGGGGGACGGGAGACCCAGTACTTC	CASSPGGRETQYF
TRBV9	.	.	TRBJ2-7	TGTGCCAGCAGTCCTACCCCTGTGAGCTCCTACGAGCAGTACTTC	CASSPTPVSSYEQYF
TRBV5-5	.	.	TRBJ2-1	TGTGCCAGCAGCTTGTGGGGGAATGGAAACAATGAGCAGTTCTTC	CASSLWGNGNNEQFF
TRBV4-1	.	.	TRBJ2-5	TGCGCCAGCAGCCCGAATGATTTGGGTTTGGAGACCCAGTACTTC	CASSPNDLGLETQYF
TRBV24-1	.	.	TRBJ2-2	TGTGCCACCAGTGATTCGACAGGAACCGGGGAGCTGTTTTTT	CATSDSTGTGELFF
TRBV12-3/TRBV12-4	TRBD1	.	TRBJ1-1	TGTGCCAGCAGTTTTGGGGACAGGGGGATCTTT	CASSFGDRGIF
TRBV28	.	.	TRBJ1-1	TGTGCCAGCAGTTTAATAGTCAAGAACACTGAAGCTTTATTT	CASSLIVKNTEALF
TRBV7-9	TRBD1	few	TRBJ2-1	TGTGCCAGCAGCTTGACAGGGGGCGGAACGAATGAGCAGTTCTTC	CASSLTGGGTNEQFF
TRBV13	TRBD2	few	TRBJ2-7	TGTGCCAGCAGCTCCCGAAGGACTAGCATCTACGAGCAGTACTTC	CASSSRRTSIYEQYF
TRBV20-1	.	.	TRBJ1-2	TGCAGTGCTAGAGATCACCGGACAGCGAGCTATGGCTACACCTTC	CSARDHRTASYGYTF
TRBV7-3	TRBD2	.	TRBJ2-3	TGTGCCAGCAGCGTTTCTAGCGGGGGGCTAGATACGCAGTATTTT	CASSVSSGGLDTQYF
TRBV28	TRBD1	once	TRBJ2-3	TGTGCCAGCAGTATCCCGACAGGGGGCTCAGATACGCAGTATTTT	CASSIPTGGSDTQYF
TRBV7-3	.	many	TRBJ1-1	TGTGCCAGCAGCCCATGGGGGGGACCGTCGGCTGAAGCTTTCTTT	CASSPWGGPSAEAFF
TRBV11-3	.	.	TRBJ1-5	TGTGCCAGCAGCTTAGATCCCAGGGAGGGGGATCATCAGCCCCAGCATTTT	CASSLDPREGDHQPQHF
TRBV12-3/TRBV12-4	TRBD1	.	TRBJ1-2	TGTGCCAGCAGTTTAAACAGGGGGAACGGCTACACCTTC	CASSLNRGNGYTF
TRBV19	.	few	TRBJ1-6	TGTGCCAGTAGTATGACTGGGGGTTCACCCCTCCACTTT	CASSMTGGSPLHF
TRBV5-6	.	many	TRBJ2-1	TGTGCCAGCAGCGGGGACTGGAGCTCCTACAATGAGCAGTTCTTC	CASSGDWSSYNEQFF
TRBV6-1	.	many	TRBJ2-1	TGTGCCAGCAGGGGACCACCGAGCTCCTACAATGAGCAGTTCTTC	CASRGPPSSYNEQFF
TRBV28	.	few	TRBJ2-7	TGTGCCAGCGCGATCGGGGTTTTCAACGAGCAGTACTTC	CASAIGVFNEQYF
TRBV5-3	.	.	TRBJ2-3	TGTGCCAGAAGCTTGTGGACCTACACAGATACGCAGTATTTT	CARSLWTYTDTQYF
TRBV20-1	.	.	TRBJ1-2	TGCAGTGCTAGCTGGGCAGTTACGTATGGCTACACCTTC	CSASWAVTYGYTF
TRBV12-3/TRBV12-4	.	many	TRBJ2-5	TGTGCCAGCAGTTCCCGGGACAACCTAGGAGAGACCCAGTACTTC	CASSSRDNLGETQYF
TRBV6-5	.	many	TRBJ2-1	TGTGCCAGCAAGGGGGTGAACAATGAGCAGTTCTTC	CASKGVNNEQFF
TRBV27	.	.	TRBJ1-5	TGTGTCAGCAGTTTACGGGGCGATAGCAATCAGCCCCAGCATTTT	CVSSLRGDSNQPQHF
TRBV2	TRBD2	.	TRBJ2-5	TGTGCCAGCAGTGAAAGGGGACTAGGGGGGCCGAATGCACAGACCCAGTACTTC	CASSERGLGGPNAQTQYF
TRBV11-2	TRBD2	few	TRBJ2-3	TGTGCCAGCAGCTTACCTCTAGCGGAGCAGGGCACAGATACGCAGTATTTT	CASSLPLAEQGTDTQYF
TRBV27	.	few	TRBJ1-5	TGTGCCAGCAGTTTATATCTCAATAGCAATCAGCCCCAGCATTTT	CASSLYLNSNQPQHF
TRBV12-3/TRBV12-4	.	many	TRBJ1-3	TGTGCCAGCAGCTTCAACTCTGGAAACACCATATATTTT	CASSFNSGNTIYF
TRBV28	.	.	TRBJ1-6	TGTGCCAGCAGATCGCTTGGGGGGATAGATAATTCACCCCTCCACTTT	CASRSLGGIDNSPLHF
TRBV12-3/TRBV12-4	.	many	TRBJ2-3	TGTGCCAGCAGCCCTAGCGAAGGCGATACGCAGTATTTT	CASSPSEGDTQYF
TRBV7-2	TRBD1	many	TRBJ1-5	TGTGCCAGCAGCTTAGATGGGACAGGAAGCAATCAGCCCCAGCATTTT	CASSLDGTGSNQPQHF
TRBV7-2	.	many	TRBJ2-7	TGTGCCAGCAGCTTGCTGCTGAACTACGAGCAGTACTTC	CASSLLLNYEQYF
TRBV6-6	TRBD1	.	TRBJ1-5	TGTGCCAGCAGTTACTCGGTCGGGACAGGGCAGGTTTTATATCAGCCCCAGCATTTT	CASSYSVGTGQVLYQPQHF
TRBV7-3	TRBD2	many	TRBJ2-3	TGTGCCAGCAGCTCGACCGGGGGGATCACAGATACGCAGTATTTT	CASSSTGGITDTQYF
TRBV7-6	.	many	TRBJ2-2	TGTGCCAGCAGCTTCCGGGCCCTTCCTCTGGGGGAGCTGTTTTTT	CASSFRALPLGELFF
TRBV2	.	few	TRBJ2-1	TGTGCCAGCAGTGGGATTATCCGGGACTTAGCGAATAATGAGCAGTTCTTC	CASSGIIRDLANNEQFF
TRBV7-2	.	many	TRBJ1-5	TGTGCCAGCAGCTTCACGGGCCCTACACTTCAGCCCCAGCATTTT	CASSFTGPTLQPQHF
TRBV28	TRBD2	.	TRBJ2-1	TGTGCCAGCAGCCCCCCGACTAGCGGTACCTACAATGAGCAGTTCTTC	CASSPPTSGTYNEQFF
TRBV7-2	.	.	TRBJ1-5	TGTGCCAGCAGCCTCGACAGTAGCAATCAGCCCCAGCATTTT	CASSLDSSNQPQHF
TRBV4-1	.	.	TRBJ2-5	TGCGCCAGCAGCCAAGATAGGAGGGCAGGGGAAGAGACCCAGTACTTC	CASSQDRRAGEETQYF
TRBV2	TRBD1	once	TRBJ2-5	TGTGCCAGCACCTACGAAGGGGGCCCCGGGACAGATACCCAAGAGACCCAGTACTTC	CASTYEGGPGTDTQETQYF
TRBV20-1	.	.	TRBJ2-3	TGCAGTGCTAGACTAGTGCTCACAGATACGCAGTATTTT	CSARLVLTDTQYF
TRBV10-3	.	.	TRBJ1-6	TGTGCCATCAGGAAGGGGCCGAATAATTCACCCCTCCACTTT	CAIRKGPNNSPLHF
TRBV11-2	TRBD1	many	TRBJ2-5	TGTGCCAGCAGCGACCGGGACAGGGGTCCAGAGACCCAGTACTTC	CASSDRDRGPETQYF
TRBV29-1	.	.	TRBJ2-5	TGCAGCGTTGGTGGGCCGGGAGAGACCCAGTACTTC	CSVGGPGETQYF
TRBV6-1	TRBD2	.	TRBJ2-1	TGTGCCAGCACTGTAATAGCGGGAGATAGCTACAATGAGCAGTTCTTC	CASTVIAGDSYNEQFF